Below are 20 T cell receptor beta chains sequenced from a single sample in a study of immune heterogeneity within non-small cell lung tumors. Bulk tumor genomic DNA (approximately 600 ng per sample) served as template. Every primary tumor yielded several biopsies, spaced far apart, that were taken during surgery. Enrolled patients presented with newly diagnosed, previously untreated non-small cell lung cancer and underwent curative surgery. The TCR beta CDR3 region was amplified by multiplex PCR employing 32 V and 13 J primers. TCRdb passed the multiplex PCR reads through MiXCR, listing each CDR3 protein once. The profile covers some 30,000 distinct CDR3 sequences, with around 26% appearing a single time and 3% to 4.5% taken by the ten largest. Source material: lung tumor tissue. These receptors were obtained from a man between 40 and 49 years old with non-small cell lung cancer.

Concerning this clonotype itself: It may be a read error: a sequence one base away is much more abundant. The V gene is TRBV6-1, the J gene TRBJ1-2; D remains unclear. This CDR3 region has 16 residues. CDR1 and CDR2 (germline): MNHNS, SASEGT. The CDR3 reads CASSEALQDRYYCYTF. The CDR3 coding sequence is TGTGCCAGCAGTGAAGCGCTTCAGGACCGATACTATTGCTACACCTTC.

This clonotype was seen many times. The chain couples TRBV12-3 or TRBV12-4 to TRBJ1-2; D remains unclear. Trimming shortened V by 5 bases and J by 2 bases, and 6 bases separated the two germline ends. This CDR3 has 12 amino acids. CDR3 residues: CASSPGNYGYTF. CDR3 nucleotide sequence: TGTGCCAGCAGTCCAGGAAACTATGGCTACACCTTC.

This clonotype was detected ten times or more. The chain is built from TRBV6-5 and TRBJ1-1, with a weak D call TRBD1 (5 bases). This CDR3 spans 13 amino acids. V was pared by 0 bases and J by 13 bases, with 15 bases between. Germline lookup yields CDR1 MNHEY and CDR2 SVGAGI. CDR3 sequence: CASSYSGRADVFF. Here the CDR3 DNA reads TGTGCCAGCAGTTACTCGGGACGGGCTGATGTTTTCTTT.

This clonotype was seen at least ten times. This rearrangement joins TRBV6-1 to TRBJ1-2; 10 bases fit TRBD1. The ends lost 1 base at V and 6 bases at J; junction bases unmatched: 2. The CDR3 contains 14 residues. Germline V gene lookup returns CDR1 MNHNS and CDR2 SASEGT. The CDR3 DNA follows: TGTGCCAGCAGTGAAGGGGACAGGGGACATGGCTACACCTTC. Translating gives CASSEGDRGHGYTF.

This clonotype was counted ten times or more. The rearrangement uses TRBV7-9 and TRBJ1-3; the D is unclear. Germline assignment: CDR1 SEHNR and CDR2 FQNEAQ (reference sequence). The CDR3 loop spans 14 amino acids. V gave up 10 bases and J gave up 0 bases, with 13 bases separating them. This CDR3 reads CATRTVSSGNTIYF. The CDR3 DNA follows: TGTGCCACCAGAACAGTGTCCTCTGGAAACACCATATATTTT.

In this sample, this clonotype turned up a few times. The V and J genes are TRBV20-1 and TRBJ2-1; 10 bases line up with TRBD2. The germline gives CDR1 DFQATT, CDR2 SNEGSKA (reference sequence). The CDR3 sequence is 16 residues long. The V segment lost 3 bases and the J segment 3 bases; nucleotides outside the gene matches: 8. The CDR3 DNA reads TGCAGTGCTAGCGGGGGGCTAGCGGGAGTCTACAATGAGCAGTTCTTC. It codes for CSASGGLAGVYNEQFF.

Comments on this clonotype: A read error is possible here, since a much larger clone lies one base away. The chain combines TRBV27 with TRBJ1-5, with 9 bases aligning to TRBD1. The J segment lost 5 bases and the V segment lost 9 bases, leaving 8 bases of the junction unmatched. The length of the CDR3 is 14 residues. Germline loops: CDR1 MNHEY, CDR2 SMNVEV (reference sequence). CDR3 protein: CARSRTGDHQPQHF. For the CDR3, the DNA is TGTGCCAGAAGCCGGACAGGGGATCATCAGCCCCAGCATTTT.

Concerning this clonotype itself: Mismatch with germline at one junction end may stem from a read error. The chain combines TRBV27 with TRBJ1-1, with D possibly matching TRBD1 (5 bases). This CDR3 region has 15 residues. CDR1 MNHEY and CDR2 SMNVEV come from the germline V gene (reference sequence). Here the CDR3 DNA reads TGTGCCAGCATTTTAATCAGGGCCCAGAACACTGAAGCTTTCTTT. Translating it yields CASILIRAQNTEAFF.

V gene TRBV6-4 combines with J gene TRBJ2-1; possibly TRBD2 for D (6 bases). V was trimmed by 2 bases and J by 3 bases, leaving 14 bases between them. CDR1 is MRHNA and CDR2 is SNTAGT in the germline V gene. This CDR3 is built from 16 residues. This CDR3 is CASSDGRLVIYNEQFF. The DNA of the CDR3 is TGTGCCAGCAGTGACGGGAGACTAGTGATCTACAATGAGCAGTTCTTC.

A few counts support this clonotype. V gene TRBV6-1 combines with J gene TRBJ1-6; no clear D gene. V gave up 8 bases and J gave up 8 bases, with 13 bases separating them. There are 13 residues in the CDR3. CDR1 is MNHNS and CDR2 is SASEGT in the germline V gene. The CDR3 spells CASRPGSDSPLHF. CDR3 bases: TGTGCCAGCCGTCCAGGTTCCGATTCACCCCTCCACTTT.

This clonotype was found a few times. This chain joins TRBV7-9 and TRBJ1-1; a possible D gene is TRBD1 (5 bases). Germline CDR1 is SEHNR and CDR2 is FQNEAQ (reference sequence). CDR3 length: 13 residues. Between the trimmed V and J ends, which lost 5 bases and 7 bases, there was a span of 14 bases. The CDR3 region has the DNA TGTGCCAGCAGCCCAGGGTATCGTGGTGAAGCTTTCTTT. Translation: CASSPGYRGEAFF.

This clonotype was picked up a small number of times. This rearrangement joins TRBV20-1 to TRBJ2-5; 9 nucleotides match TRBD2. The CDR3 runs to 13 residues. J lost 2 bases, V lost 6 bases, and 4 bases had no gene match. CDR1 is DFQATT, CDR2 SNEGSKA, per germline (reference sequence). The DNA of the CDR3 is TGCAGTGCGCCGACTAGCGGACAAGAGACCCAGTACTTC. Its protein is CSAPTSGQETQYF.

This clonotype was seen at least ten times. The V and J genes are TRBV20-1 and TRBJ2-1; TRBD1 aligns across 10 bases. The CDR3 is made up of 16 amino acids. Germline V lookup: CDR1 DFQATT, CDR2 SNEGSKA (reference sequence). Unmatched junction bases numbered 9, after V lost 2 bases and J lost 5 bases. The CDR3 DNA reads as TGCAGTGCTAGATCGGGGGTCGGGACAGGGGACAATGAGCAGTTCTTC. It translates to CSARSGVGTGDNEQFF.

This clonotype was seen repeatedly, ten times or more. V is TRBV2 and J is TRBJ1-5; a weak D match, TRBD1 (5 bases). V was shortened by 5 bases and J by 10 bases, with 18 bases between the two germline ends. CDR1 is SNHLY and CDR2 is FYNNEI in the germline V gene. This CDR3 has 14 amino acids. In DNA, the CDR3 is TGTGCCAGCAGTTCCCGGGCCCAGGGCCGCCCCCAGCATTTT. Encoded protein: CASSSRAQGRPQHF. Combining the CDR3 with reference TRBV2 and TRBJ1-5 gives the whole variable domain EPEVTQTPSHQVTQMGQEVILRCVPISNHLYFYWYRQILGQKVEFLVSFYNNEISEKSEIFDDQFSVERPDGSNFTLKIRSTKLEDSAMYFCASSSRAQGRPQHFGDGTRLSIL.

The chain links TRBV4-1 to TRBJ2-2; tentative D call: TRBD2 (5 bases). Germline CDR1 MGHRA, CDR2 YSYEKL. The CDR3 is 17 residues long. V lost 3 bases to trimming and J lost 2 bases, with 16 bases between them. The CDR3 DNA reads TGCGCCAGCAGCCACCCCTCGGGTGGGAGCAACACCGGGGAGCTGTTTTTT. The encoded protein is CASSHPSGGSNTGELFF.

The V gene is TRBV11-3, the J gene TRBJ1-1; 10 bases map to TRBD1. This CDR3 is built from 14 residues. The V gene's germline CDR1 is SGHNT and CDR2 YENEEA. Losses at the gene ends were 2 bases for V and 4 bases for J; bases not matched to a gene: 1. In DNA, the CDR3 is TGTGCCAGCAGCTTAAGGGACAGGGGCACTGAAGCTTTCTTT. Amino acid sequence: CASSLRDRGTEAFF.

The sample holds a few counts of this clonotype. The CDR3 reads CAISSDRYPNTGELFF. In DNA form, the CDR3 reads TGTGCCATCAGTTCCGACCGATACCCGAACACCGGGGAGCTGTTTTTT. This chain joins TRBV10-3 and TRBJ2-2; unclear D gene. The germline CDR1 and CDR2 sequences are ENHRY and SYGVKD. The CDR3 spans 16 residues. The ends were cut back, 5 bases at V and 0 bases at J, with 13 bases in the middle.

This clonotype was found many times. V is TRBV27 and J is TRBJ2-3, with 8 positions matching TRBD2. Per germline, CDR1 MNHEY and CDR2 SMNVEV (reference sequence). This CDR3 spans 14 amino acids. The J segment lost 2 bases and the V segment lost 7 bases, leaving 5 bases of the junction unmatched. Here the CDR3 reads CASTQRGYTDTQYF. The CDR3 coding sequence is TGTGCCAGCACCCAGCGGGGGTACACAGATACGCAGTATTTT.

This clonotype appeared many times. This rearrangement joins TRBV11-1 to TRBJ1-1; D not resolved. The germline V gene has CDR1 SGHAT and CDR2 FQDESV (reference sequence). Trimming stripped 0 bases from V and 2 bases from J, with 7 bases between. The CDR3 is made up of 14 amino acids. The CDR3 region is CASSLAKGNTEAFF. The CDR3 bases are TGTGCCAGCAGCTTAGCGAAGGGAAACACTGAAGCTTTCTTT.

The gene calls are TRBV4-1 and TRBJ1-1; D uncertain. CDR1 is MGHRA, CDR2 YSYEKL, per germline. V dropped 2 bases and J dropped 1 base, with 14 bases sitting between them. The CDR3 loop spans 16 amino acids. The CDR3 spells CASSQTFQEKNTEAFF. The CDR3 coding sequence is TGCGCCAGCAGCCAAACGTTTCAGGAGAAGAACACTGAAGCTTTCTTT.